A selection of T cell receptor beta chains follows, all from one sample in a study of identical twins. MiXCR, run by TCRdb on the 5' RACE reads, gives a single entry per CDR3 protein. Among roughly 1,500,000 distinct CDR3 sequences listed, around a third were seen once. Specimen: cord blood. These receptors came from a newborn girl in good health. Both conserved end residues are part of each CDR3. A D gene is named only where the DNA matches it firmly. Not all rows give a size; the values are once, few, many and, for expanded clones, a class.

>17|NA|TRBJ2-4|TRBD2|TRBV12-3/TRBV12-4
TGTGCCAGCAGCCCCAATATCGCGGGGGGGCCCAAAAACATTCAGTACTTC
CASSPNIAGGPKNIQYF
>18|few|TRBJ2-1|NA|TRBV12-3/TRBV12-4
TGTGCCAGCAGTTCGTTAAGGGGGAGCGGGGCCTCCTACAATGAGCAGTTCTTC
CASSSLRGSGASYNEQFF
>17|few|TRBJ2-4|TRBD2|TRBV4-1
TGCGCCAGCAGCCAAGTTGAACTAGCGGGAGCCAAAAACATTCAGTACTTC
CASSQVELAGAKNIQYF
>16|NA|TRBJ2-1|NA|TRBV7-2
TGTGCCAGCAGCTTAGATGCAACGGGGGTCTTTTTTGAGCAGTTCTTC
CASSLDATGVFFEQFF
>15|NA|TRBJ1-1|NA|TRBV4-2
TGTGCCAGCAGCCCCCGGACAGAGAAGAACACTGAAGCTTTCTTT
CASSPRTEKNTEAFF
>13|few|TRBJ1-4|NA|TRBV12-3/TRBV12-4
TGTGCCAGCAGTACTGGGAGGAATGAAAAACTGTTTTTT
CASSTGRNEKLFF
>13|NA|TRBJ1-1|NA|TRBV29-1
TGCAGCGTTAAAGTCGCGGGGAACACTGAAGCTTTCTTT
CSVKVAGNTEAFF
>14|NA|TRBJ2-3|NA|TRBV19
TGTGCCAGTAACCCAGGGTGGGGCACAGATACGCAGTATTTT
CASNPGWGTDTQYF
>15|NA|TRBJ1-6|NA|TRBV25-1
TGTGCCAGCAGTGAAGTCGATGAGGGGCATTCACCCCTCCACTTT
CASSEVDEGHSPLHF
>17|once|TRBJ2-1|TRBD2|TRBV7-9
TGTGCCAGCAGCTCCAGGACTAGCGGGAGGGCCTTCAATGAGCAGTTCTTC
CASSSRTSGRAFNEQFF